A selection of T cell receptor beta chains follows, all from one sample in a study of OX40 agonist ivuxolimab in advanced cancers. Using immunoSEQ multiplex PCR, the repertoire was profiled, and TCRdb retains in-frame clones only, with some absent. This sample carries under 25,000 clones, around 83% of them seen once, and the ten largest clones take roughly 25%. This specimen was CD4+ or CD8+ T cells sorted from blood, taken in a trial of the OX40 agonist ivuxolimab. The source is an adult with an advanced solid tumor such as melanoma, head and neck, liver or kidney cancer. CDR3s include the opening cysteine and the closing phenylalanine or tryptophan. Only part of the rows carry a size: once, few, many, or a class if the clone is expanded.

TRBJ2-4	TRBV4-1	once	CASSLIQGPLAKNIQYF
TRBJ1-3	TRBV28	-	CASSLWQGGSGNTIYF
TRBJ1-4	TRBV23-1	once	CASSHMRGDRDEKLFF
TRBJ2-5	TRBV15	-	CATSSHRGPETQYF
TRBJ2-3	TRBV6-4	-	CASSDTVSTDTQYF
TRBJ2-2	TRBV2	-	CASSEIHISNTGELFF
TRBJ1-3	TRBV7-9	-	CASSLALGTREGNTIYF
TRBJ1-5	TRBV6-1	-	CASSELVASFSHQPQHF
TRBJ2-7	TRBV4-1	-	CASSQDSASGSHEQYF
TRBJ2-7	TRBV10-1	-	CASSEDGPQRGRYEQYF
TRBJ2-1	TRBV18	-	CASSPPGPGDEQFF
TRBJ2-7	TRBV27	-	CASSFGPTYEQYF
TRBJ1-1	TRBV4-1	-	CASSQDPGANTEAFF
TRBJ2-3	TRBV27	-	CASSLFLTDTQYF